These T cell receptor beta chains were read from a single sample in a study of CD8 T cells in ankylosing spondylitis. Each CDR3 protein is one row after TCRdb ran MiXCR on the 5' RACE reads. The table has about 130,000 distinct CDR3 sequences, roughly 9% seen once. Material for sequencing was blood, either unsorted or a sorted T cell fraction (not recorded which). These receptor sequences come from a male donor with ankylosing spondylitis or in good health (not recorded which). Each CDR3 is given with its conserved first and last residue. The order of the fields is J gene, V gene, CDR3 length, D gene, CDR3 protein. D genes are given only for firm matches.

TRBJ1-1,TRBV7-9,11,-,CASSLATEAFF
TRBJ2-7,TRBV7-8,16,TRBD2,CASSESRLAGVGEQYF
TRBJ1-2,TRBV29-1,13,-,CSVEFGTNYGYTF
TRBJ2-6,TRBV20-1,15,-,CSATDKHSGANVLTF
TRBJ2-7,TRBV4-1,15,TRBD1,CASSQSHRGLREQYF
TRBJ2-1,TRBV29-1,16,TRBD2,CSVTGTSGREPNEQFF
TRBJ2-1,TRBV20-1,11,-,CSAPRLGEQFF
TRBJ2-3,TRBV5-1,16,TRBD2,CASSPRLSGETDTQYF
TRBJ2-7,TRBV30,20,-,CAWKLGTYLGKLPRLGEQYF
TRBJ2-1,TRBV20-1,11,TRBD2,CSAGLAGGQFF
TRBJ1-5,TRBV7-2,14,-,CASSLDSFNQPQHF
TRBJ2-5,TRBV29-1,13,TRBD1,CSVTRQGQETQYF
TRBJ2-3,TRBV20-1,15,TRBD2,CSAPGTSGATDTQYF
TRBJ2-7,TRBV10-2,14,-,CASGNRDSPYEQYF
TRBJ2-5,TRBV7-3,17,-,CASSLNGQGARSETQYF
TRBJ2-7,TRBV24-1,16,TRBD1,CATSDPSDRARYEQYF
TRBJ1-2,TRBV4-2,18,-,CASSQEAIGGRRSYGYTF
TRBJ2-5,TRBV6-1,15,-,CASTRVGTGQETQYF
TRBJ1-2,TRBV5-5,16,TRBD1,CASSAGPGQKNYGYTF
TRBJ1-2,TRBV20-1,11,-,CSARRSDGYTF
TRBJ2-1,TRBV11-1,20,TRBD1,CASSILRTGILLASYNEQFF
TRBJ1-2,TRBV19,14,-,CASSPGHPNYGYTF
TRBJ2-1,TRBV9,15,-,CASSGTDWNYNEQFF
TRBJ1-2,TRBV20-1,13,-,CSARDNRDYGYTF
TRBJ2-2,TRBV6-2/TRBV6-3,17,-,CASSYGATSGLTGELFF
TRBJ2-2,TRBV19,14,-,CASSEQGSGGELFF
TRBJ2-3,TRBV5-1,11,-,CASSWGDTQYF
TRBJ2-7,TRBV21-1,22,-,CASSTHGRKTSGLITTDYEQYF
TRBJ1-1,TRBV4-1,14,-,CASSQVSRETEAFF
TRBJ1-2,TRBV20-1,13,-,CSAPRGVGYGYTF
TRBJ2-5,TRBV6-2/TRBV6-3,17,TRBD1,CASSYSITGERRKTQYF
TRBJ2-7,TRBV6-1,15,-,CASRPYTGNQYEQYF
TRBJ2-3,TRBV24-1,13,-,CATRSSGTDTQYF
TRBJ2-1,TRBV7-9,16,TRBD2,CASSLPAGGSYNEQFF
TRBJ1-1,TRBV7-8,13,-,CASSSGWDTEAFF
TRBJ2-7,TRBV7-9,16,TRBD2,CASSLSQGLSSYEQYF
TRBJ2-5,TRBV6-2/TRBV6-3,17,TRBD2,CASSYGTSTLHQETQYF
TRBJ2-3,TRBV12-3/TRBV12-4,14,-,CASSLGGGVNTQYF
TRBJ2-1,TRBV19,13,-,CASSIGGSSSQFF
TRBJ2-1,TRBV28,13,TRBD1,CASSLPGGGEQFF
TRBJ2-3,TRBV7-2,16,TRBD2,CASSKLAGGGTDTQYF
TRBJ2-3,TRBV11-2,18,TRBD2,CASSSGPLTSGRSDTQYF
TRBJ2-1,TRBV27,14,TRBD2,CASRTSGGINEQFF
TRBJ2-1,TRBV7-8,16,TRBD2,CASSSRRLARNNEQFF
TRBJ2-7,TRBV27,17,-,CASRSSPFAGTAVKWYF